The clone carrying this T cell receptor beta chain is a singleton in its sample. Its specificity is not known. The sample is drawn from a study of OX40 agonist ivuxolimab in advanced cancers. Study details: In this cohort, patients received ivuxolimab, an agonistic anti-OX40 (CD134) antibody.

The germline V gene has CDR1 LNHNV and CDR2 YYDKDF (reference sequence). V gave up 0 bases and J gave up 2 bases, with 8 bases separating them. CDR3 size: 15 residues. Blood got drawn at baseline, again on cycle 4 day 1, and then on cycle 7 day 1. Whole-study findings and limits: Expanded clones were, on average, more numerous in CD8+ T cells than in CD4+.

Produced via immunoSEQ multiplex PCR; TCRdb's table is partial and in-frame only. The table has 52,000 or so clones, 70% to 90% seen once; the top ten hold approximately 10%. Sequenced material: CD4+ or CD8+ T cells sorted from blood, taken in a trial of the OX40 agonist ivuxolimab. The TCR was taken from an adult with an advanced solid tumor such as melanoma, head and neck, liver or kidney cancer. V gene TRBV15 combines with J gene TRBJ1-3; D is ambiguous. The CDR3 protein is CATSRDGLTGNTIYF. CDR3 nucleotides: TGTGCCACCAGCAGAGATGGGTTAACTGGAAACACCATATATTTT.